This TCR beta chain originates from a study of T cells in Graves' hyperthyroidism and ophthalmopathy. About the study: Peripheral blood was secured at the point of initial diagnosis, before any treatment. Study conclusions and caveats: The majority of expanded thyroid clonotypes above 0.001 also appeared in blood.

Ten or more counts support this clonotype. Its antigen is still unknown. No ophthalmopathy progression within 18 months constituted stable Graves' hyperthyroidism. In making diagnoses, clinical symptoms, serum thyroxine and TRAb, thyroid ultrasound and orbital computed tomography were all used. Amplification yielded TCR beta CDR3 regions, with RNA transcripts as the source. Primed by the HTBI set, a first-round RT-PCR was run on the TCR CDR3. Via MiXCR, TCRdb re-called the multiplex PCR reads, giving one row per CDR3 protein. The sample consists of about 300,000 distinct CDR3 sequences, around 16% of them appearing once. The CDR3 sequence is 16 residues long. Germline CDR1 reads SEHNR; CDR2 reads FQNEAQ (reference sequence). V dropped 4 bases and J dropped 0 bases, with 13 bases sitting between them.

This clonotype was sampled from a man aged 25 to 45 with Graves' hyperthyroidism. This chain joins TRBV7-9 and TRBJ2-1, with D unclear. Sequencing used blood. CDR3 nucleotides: TGTGCCAGCAGCTCCTTCCAGGCCTTCTCCTACAATGAGCAGTTCTTC. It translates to CASSSFQAFSYNEQFF.